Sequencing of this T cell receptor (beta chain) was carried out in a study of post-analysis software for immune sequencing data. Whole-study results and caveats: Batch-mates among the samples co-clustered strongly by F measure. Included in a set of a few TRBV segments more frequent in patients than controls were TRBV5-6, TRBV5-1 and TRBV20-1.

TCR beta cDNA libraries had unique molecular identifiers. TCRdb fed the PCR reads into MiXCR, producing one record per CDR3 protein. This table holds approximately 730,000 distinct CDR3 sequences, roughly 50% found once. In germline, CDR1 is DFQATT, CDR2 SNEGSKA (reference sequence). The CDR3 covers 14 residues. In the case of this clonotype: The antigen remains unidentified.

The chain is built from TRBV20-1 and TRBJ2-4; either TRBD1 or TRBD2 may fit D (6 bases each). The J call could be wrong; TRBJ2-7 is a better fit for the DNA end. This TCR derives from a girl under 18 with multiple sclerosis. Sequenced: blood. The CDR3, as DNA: TGCAGTGCTAGAGACCGGGGGCCCTCCTACGAGCAGTACTTC. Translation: CSARDRGPSYEQYF.